The 30 T cell receptor beta chains below all came from one sample that was sequenced in a study of cytomegalovirus exposure and HLA in healthy donors (dated 2017 in TCRdb). Library generation was performed with the immunoSEQ multiplex PCR assay. TCRdb's version of the immuneACCESS table is confined to in-frame rearrangements and falls short of the full clone set. An unresolved V gene accounts for under half of the shortfall where checked; the remainder is of unknown origin. For this sample the table gives some 200,000 clones, of which 80% to 95% were detected only once. Roughly 1% of the sample is taken by the ten largest. Sequencing was done on a sample of PBMCs. These receptors came from a woman under 30 in good health and CMV-seronegative.

The chain carries TRBV29-1 and TRBJ2-1; 8 bases line up with TRBD2. Per germline, CDR1 SQVTM and CDR2 ANQGSEA. The CDR3 covers 12 residues. The V segment lost 7 bases and the J segment 3 bases; nucleotides outside the gene matches: 2. CDR3 DNA: TGCAGCGGAACTAGCGGCTACAATGAGCAGTTCTTC. It codes for CSGTSGYNEQFF.

The chain links TRBV6-1 to TRBJ2-7; the D is unclear. CDR1 and CDR2 from the germline V gene are MNHNS and SASEGT. V lost 10 bases, J lost 5 bases, and 9 bases lay in between. The CDR3 length is 10 residues. CDR3: CATLFHEQYF. CDR3 DNA sequence: TGTGCCACCCTATTTCACGAGCAGTACTTC.

The rearrangement links TRBV6-5 to TRBJ2-7; the match to TRBD2 covers 7 bases. CDR1 is MNHEY, CDR2 SVGAGI, per germline. After removal of 2 bases from V and 2 bases from J, the junction contained 6 bases not matched to a gene. The CDR3 runs 15 residues. The CDR3 loop reads CASSYGQGGTYEQYF. The DNA of the CDR3 is TGTGCCAGCAGTTACGGGCAGGGAGGGACCTACGAGCAGTACTTC.

The CDR3 region is CASSEPGTGGEAFF. In DNA, the CDR3 is TGTGCCAGCAGTGAGCCAGGGACAGGGGGCGAAGCTTTCTTT. This chain joins TRBV25-1 and TRBJ1-1, with 12 nucleotides matching TRBD1. The CDR3 covers 14 residues. Germline lookup yields CDR1 MGHDK and CDR2 SYGVNS. Losses at the gene ends were 3 bases for V and 8 bases for J; bases not matched to a gene: 4.

J is TRBJ1-1 and V is TRBV27; TRBD1 aligns across 9 bases. This CDR3 spans 13 amino acids. Per germline, CDR1 MNHEY and CDR2 SMNVEV (reference sequence). After removal of 6 bases from V and 3 bases from J, the junction contained 2 bases not matched to a gene. The CDR3 is CASSWTGDTEAFF. The CDR3 nucleotides are TGTGCCAGCAGCTGGACAGGGGACACTGAAGCTTTCTTT.

The CDR3 is CASTGDRGGEKLFF. The CDR3 DNA sequence: TGCGCCAGCACCGGGGACAGGGGGGGTGAAAAACTGTTTTTT. The chain couples TRBV5-1 to TRBJ1-4, with 11 bases fitting TRBD1. Germline values: CDR1 SGHRS, CDR2 YFSETQ. J lost 7 bases, V lost 6 bases, and 5 bases had no gene match. The CDR3 is 14 residues long.

The chain couples TRBV5-1 to TRBJ2-5, with 9 bases fitting TRBD2. Germline trimming cut 4 bases from V and 4 bases from J; bases unmatched to any gene: 14. This CDR3 contains 17 residues. The germline V gene encodes CDR1 SGHRS and CDR2 YFSETQ. The CDR3 DNA reads as TGCGCCAGCAGCCTCTGGTCGGCTAGCGGGATGGGAGAGACCCAGTACTTC. Amino acid sequence: CASSLWSASGMGETQYF.

J is TRBJ2-6 and V is TRBV10-3, with TRBD1 matching 10 bases. The CDR3 spans 17 residues. Trimming at V came to 6 bases and at J to 0 bases, leaving 5 bases not matched to a gene. Germline V lookup: CDR1 ENHRY, CDR2 SYGVKD. CDR3 sequence: CAIRRGQGRSGANVLTF. DNA for the CDR3: TGTGCCATCAGGAGGGGACAGGGGCGCTCTGGGGCCAACGTCCTGACTTTC.

This chain links TRBV27 with TRBJ1-5, with no clear D. CDR1 is MNHEY and CDR2 is SMNVEV in the germline V gene (reference sequence). This CDR3 is built from 16 residues. With 4 bases removed from V and 7 bases from J, the gap between germline ends came to 20 bases. This chain's CDR3 is CASSSLPSGSGQPQHF. The CDR3 region has the DNA TGTGCCAGCAGTTCGCTGCCCTCGGGTTCCGGACAGCCCCAGCATTTT.

V gene TRBV18 combines with J gene TRBJ1-2; D may be TRBD1 (6 bases). V was pared by 2 bases and J by 5 bases, with 12 bases between. Germline CDR1 and CDR2: KGHSH and LQKENI. The CDR3 has 14 residues. The CDR3 sequence: CASSPTGTLYGYTF. The CDR3 DNA is TGTGCCAGCTCACCAACCGGGACACTTTATGGCTACACCTTC.

The chain combines TRBV29-1 with TRBJ1-4; 7 bases match TRBD1. CDR3 length: 14 residues. J was trimmed by 3 bases and V by 0 bases; bases with no gene match: 1. Germline V gene data show CDR1 as SQVTM and CDR2 as ANQGSEA. CDR3 nucleotide sequence: TGCAGCGTTGAAGAAGGGACAGCTAATGAAAAACTGTTTTTT. It encodes CSVEEGTANEKLFF.

This clone has only one observation. V is TRBV30 and J is TRBJ1-1, with a weak D call TRBD1 (6 bases). Deletions cut 3 bases from V and 10 bases from J, with 18 bases between. Germline-derived CDR1 and CDR2 are GTSNPN and SVGIG (reference sequence). This CDR3 is built from 13 residues. The CDR3 reads CAWRGIGGIGAFF. CDR3 DNA: TGTGCCTGGAGAGGTATTGGGGGCATTGGAGCTTTCTTT.

V and J are TRBV7-6 and TRBJ2-7; the D gene is possibly TRBD1 (5 bases). The germline CDR1 and CDR2 sequences are SGHVS and FNYEAQ. Trimming took 5 bases from V and 5 from J, leaving 22 bases between them. This CDR3 is 16 amino acids long. The CDR3 reads CASSPVIRAAFDEQYF. The DNA of the CDR3 is TGTGCCAGCAGCCCAGTTATCAGGGCTGCATTCGACGAGCAGTACTTC.

The rearrangement joins TRBV18 to TRBJ2-7, with 8 bases aligning to TRBD2. Germline CDR1 reads KGHSH; CDR2 reads LQKENI. This CDR3 region has 15 residues. Trimming cost V 0 bases and J 4 bases; bases outside gene matches: 5. CDR3 in DNA: TGTGCCAGCTCACCACCGGTGAGCGGGAGTTACGAGCAGTACTTC. As protein: CASSPPVSGSYEQYF.

The chain has TRBV7-3 and TRBJ2-1; TRBD1 is a possible D gene (5 bases). V lost 5 bases, J lost 0 bases, and 11 bases lay in between. CDR1 SGHTA and CDR2 FQGTGA come from the germline V gene. The CDR3 loop spans 15 amino acids. Here the CDR3 reads CASSTDSSSYNEQFF. DNA of the CDR3: TGTGCCAGCAGCACAGACAGCAGCTCCTACAATGAGCAGTTCTTC.

The V gene is TRBV5-7, the J gene TRBJ1-5, with D uncertain. TRBV5-7 is flagged as an ORF with uncertain function. V was pared by 0 bases and J by 9 bases, with 4 bases between. This CDR3 has 11 residues. CDR3: CASSLAGPQHF. As DNA, the CDR3 is TGTGCCAGCAGCTTGGCAGGGCCCCAGCATTTT.

The genes are TRBV19 and TRBJ2-7, with 8 bases identical to TRBD1. The CDR3 spans 13 residues. V shed 5 bases and J 4 bases; nucleotides not matched to a gene: 4. Germline CDR1 reads LNHDA; CDR2 reads SQIVND (reference sequence). The CDR3 loop reads CASSVNRGYEQYF. The CDR3 DNA sequence: TGTGCCAGTAGTGTAAACAGGGGGTACGAGCAGTACTTC.

V and J are TRBV7-2 and TRBJ2-2; 7 positions agree with TRBD2. The V gene's germline CDR1 is SGHTA and CDR2 FQGNSA. This CDR3 has 16 amino acids. V lost 3 bases, J lost 0 bases, and 4 bases stayed unmatched. CDR3 DNA sequence: TGTGCCAGCAGCTTGACGGGAGGACCGAACACCGGGGAGCTGTTTTTT. It translates to CASSLTGGPNTGELFF.

V gene TRBV10-1 combines with J gene TRBJ2-3; D unresolved. CDR3 length: 13 amino acids. Trimming cost V 5 bases and J 5 bases, with 11 bases left between them. Germline-derived CDR1 and CDR2 are WNHNN and SYGVQD (reference sequence). The CDR3 is CASSPREIDTQYF. The DNA of the CDR3 is TGCGCCAGCAGTCCTAGAGAGATAGATACGCAGTATTTT.

The J gene is TRBJ2-7, the V gene TRBV5-1; 10 bases are shared with TRBD2. The trim removed 0 bases at V and 3 bases at J, leaving 6 bases unmatched. The germline CDR1 and CDR2 sequences are SGHRS and YFSETQ. The CDR3 covers 16 residues. CDR3 amino acids: CASSLGASGRSYEQYF. The DNA for the CDR3 is TGCGCCAGCAGCTTGGGGGCTAGCGGGAGAAGCTACGAGCAGTACTTC.

This chain connects TRBV18 to TRBJ1-5; D may be TRBD1 (5 bases). Germline V gives CDR1 KGHSH, CDR2 LQKENI. This CDR3 has 15 amino acids. Between the trimmed V and J ends, which lost 3 bases and 5 bases, there was a span of 14 bases. The CDR3 bases are TGTGCCAGCTCACCCACGACAGTGAATTATCAGCCCCAGCATTTT. Translated: CASSPTTVNYQPQHF.

With respect to this clone: Other DNA sequences in this sample translate to the same CDR3. The V gene is TRBV5-6, the J gene TRBJ1-1; D gene uncertain. Germline V gene lookup returns CDR1 SGHDT and CDR2 YYEEEE. Trimming removed 1 base from V and 4 bases from J, with 8 bases in between. This CDR3 is built from 13 residues. CDR3 sequence reads: CASSLIRGTEAFF. The CDR3 nucleotides read TGTGCCAGCAGCTTGATACGGGGCACTGAAGCTTTCTTT. The entire variable domain, with the rest obtained from reference TRBV5-6 and TRBJ1-1, is as follows: DAGVTQSPTHLIKTRGQQVTLRCSPKSGHDTVSWYQQALGQGPQFIFQYYEEEERQRGNFPDRFSGHQFPNYSSELNVNALLLGDSALYLCASSLIRGTEAFFGQGTRLTVV.

The V call is TRBV4-1, the J call TRBJ2-7; 9 bases fit TRBD2. The CDR3 has 14 amino acids. Germline loops: CDR1 MGHRA, CDR2 YSYEKL. The junction had 5 bases not matched to a gene; V was cut back by 4 bases and J by 4 bases. CDR3 nucleotides: TGCGCCAGCAGCCTGATAGCGGGAGATTACGAGCAGTACTTC. Protein sequence: CASSLIAGDYEQYF.

This sequence joins TRBV2 and TRBJ2-1; TRBD2 might be the D (5 bases). The CDR3 sequence is 12 residues long. Deletions cut 8 bases from V and 10 bases from J, with 15 bases between. CDR1 and CDR2 from the germline V gene are SNHLY and FYNNEI. CDR3 DNA sequence: TGTGCCAGCTCTGAGGAGGTTACGGAGCAGTTCTTC. Protein product: CASSEEVTEQFF.

The CDR3 is CASSLPGPEAFF. As DNA, the CDR3 is TGTGCCAGCAGTTTGCCAGGCCCTGAAGCTTTCTTT. This sequence joins TRBV27 and TRBJ1-1; D call uncertain. Trimming took off 3 bases at V and 6 bases at J, with 8 bases between the two ends. Germline V gene data show CDR1 as MNHEY and CDR2 as SMNVEV (reference sequence). The CDR3 consists of 12 residues.

The chain joins TRBV4-1 to TRBJ1-6, with D possibly TRBD1 on 5 matching bases. The germline V gene encodes CDR1 MGHRA and CDR2 YSYEKL. Trimming left V 1 base short and J 9 bases short, with 19 bases between. The CDR3 totals 17 residues. The CDR3 is CASSQAGQGSPSSPLHF. CDR3 coding DNA: TGCGCCAGCAGCCAAGCAGGTCAGGGTTCGCCTAGTTCACCCCTCCACTTT.

About this clone: Other nucleotide sequences in the sample specify the same CDR3. The rearrangement links TRBV5-1 to TRBJ2-1, with 14 nucleotides matching TRBD2. With 3 bases clipped from V and 1 base from J, the junction kept 3 bases outside the gene matches. In germline, CDR1 is SGHRS, CDR2 YFSETQ. The CDR3 is 17 amino acids. CDR3: CASSSGLAGVSYNEQFF. The CDR3 DNA follows: TGCGCCAGCAGCTCGGGACTAGCGGGAGTTTCCTACAATGAGCAGTTCTTC. Based on the CDR3 plus reference TRBV5-1 and TRBJ2-1, the full variable domain is KAGVTQTPRYLIKTRGQQVTLSCSPISGHRSVSWYQQTPGQGLQFLFEYFSETQRNKGNFPGRFSGRQFSNSRSEMNVSTLELGDSALYLCASSSGLAGVSYNEQFFGPGTRLTVL.

J is TRBJ2-1 and V is TRBV5-1; D might be TRBD2 (6 bases). V lost 1 base, J lost 1 base, and 15 bases lay in between. Germline V lookup: CDR1 SGHRS, CDR2 YFSETQ. The CDR3 totals 17 residues. As DNA, the CDR3 is TGCGCCAGCAGCTTGTGGAGGCGGGGTGGTTCCTACAATGAGCAGTTCTTC. Translated: CASSLWRRGGSYNEQFF. The full variable domain, in which reference TRBV5-1 and TRBJ2-1 provide the parts outside the CDR3, is KAGVTQTPRYLIKTRGQQVTLSCSPISGHRSVSWYQQTPGQGLQFLFEYFSETQRNKGNFPGRFSGRQFSNSRSEMNVSTLELGDSALYLCASSLWRRGGSYNEQFFGPGTRLTVL.

This clone came up a few times. At one of its ends the junction is not consistent with the germline gene, which may arise from a read error. The chain has TRBV7-7 and TRBJ2-7; no firm D call. The CDR3 consists of 14 residues. Germline assignment: CDR1 SSHAT and CDR2 FNYEAQ (reference sequence). CDR3 protein: CASSLLRYIYEQYF. The DNA of the CDR3 is TGTGCTAGCAGCTTACTCAGGTACATCTACGAGCAGTACTTC.

V and J are TRBV6-5 and TRBJ1-2; 8 bases map to TRBD1. This CDR3 contains 14 residues. Germline loops: CDR1 MNHEY, CDR2 SVGAGI. The ends lost 2 bases at V and 4 bases at J; junction bases unmatched: 3. The CDR3 spells CASSYQGAGYGYTF. CDR3 nucleotide sequence: TGTGCCAGCAGTTACCAGGGGGCGGGCTATGGCTACACCTTC.